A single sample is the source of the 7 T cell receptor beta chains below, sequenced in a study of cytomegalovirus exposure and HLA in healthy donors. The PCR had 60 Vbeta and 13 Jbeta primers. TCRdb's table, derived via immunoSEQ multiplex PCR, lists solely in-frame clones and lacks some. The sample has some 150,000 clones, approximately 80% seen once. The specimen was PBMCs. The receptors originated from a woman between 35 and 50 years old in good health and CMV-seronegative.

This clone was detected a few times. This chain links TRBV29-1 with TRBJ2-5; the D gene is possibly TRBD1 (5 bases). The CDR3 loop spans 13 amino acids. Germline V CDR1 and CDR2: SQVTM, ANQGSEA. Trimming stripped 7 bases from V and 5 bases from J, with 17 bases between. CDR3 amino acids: CSGGVGGGETQYF. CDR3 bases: TGCAGCGGGGGCGTGGGCGGTGGGGAGACCCAGTACTTC.

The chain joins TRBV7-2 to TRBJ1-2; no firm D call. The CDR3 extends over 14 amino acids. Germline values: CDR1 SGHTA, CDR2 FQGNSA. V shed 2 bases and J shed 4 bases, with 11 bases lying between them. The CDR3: CASSLSPPFYGYTF. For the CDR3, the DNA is TGTGCCAGCAGCTTATCCCCCCCATTCTATGGCTACACCTTC.

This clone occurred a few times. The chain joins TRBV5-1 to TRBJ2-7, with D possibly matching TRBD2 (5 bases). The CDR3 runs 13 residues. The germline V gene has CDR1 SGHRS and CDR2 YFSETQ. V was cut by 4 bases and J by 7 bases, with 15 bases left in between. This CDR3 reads CASSRELEREQYF. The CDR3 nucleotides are TGCGCCAGCAGCCGGGAACTCGAGCGAGAGCAGTACTTC.

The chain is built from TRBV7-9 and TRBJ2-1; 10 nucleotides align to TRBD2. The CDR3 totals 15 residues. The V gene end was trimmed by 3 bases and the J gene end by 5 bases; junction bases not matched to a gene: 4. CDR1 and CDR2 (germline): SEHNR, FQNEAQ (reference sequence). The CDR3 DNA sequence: TGTGCCAGCAGCTTTACTAGCGGGGAAAACAATGAGCAGTTCTTC. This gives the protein CASSFTSGENNEQFF.

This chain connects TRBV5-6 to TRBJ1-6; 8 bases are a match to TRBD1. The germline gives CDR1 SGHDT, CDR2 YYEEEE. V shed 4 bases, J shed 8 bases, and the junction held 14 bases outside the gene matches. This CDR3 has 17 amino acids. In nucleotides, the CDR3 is TGTGCCAGCAGCCGGGAGGCCCAGGGGGCTCGGTATTCACCCCTCCACTTT. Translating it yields CASSREAQGARYSPLHF.

As DNA, the CDR3 is TGCGCCAGCAGCTCCCACGGGACTAGCGGGAGGGTTAACACAGATACGCAGTATTTT. This gives the protein CASSSHGTSGRVNTDTQYF. V usage is TRBV5-1 and J usage is TRBJ2-3, with 16 positions matching TRBD2. The length of the CDR3 is 19 residues. Per germline, CDR1 SGHRS and CDR2 YFSETQ. Trimming at V came to 3 bases and at J to 2 bases, leaving 9 bases not matched to a gene. The complete variable domain, with remaining parts taken from reference TRBV5-1 and TRBJ2-3, reads KAGVTQTPRYLIKTRGQQVTLSCSPISGHRSVSWYQQTPGQGLQFLFEYFSETQRNKGNFPGRFSGRQFSNSRSEMNVSTLELGDSALYLCASSSHGTSGRVNTDTQYFGPGTRLTVL.

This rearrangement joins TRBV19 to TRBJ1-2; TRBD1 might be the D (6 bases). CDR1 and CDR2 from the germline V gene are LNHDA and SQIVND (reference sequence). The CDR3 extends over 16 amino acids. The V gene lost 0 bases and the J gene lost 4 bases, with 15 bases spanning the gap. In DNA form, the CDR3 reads TGTGCCAGTAGTATAGAGATACAGGGTGGTACCTATGGCTACACCTTC. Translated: CASSIEIQGGTYGYTF.